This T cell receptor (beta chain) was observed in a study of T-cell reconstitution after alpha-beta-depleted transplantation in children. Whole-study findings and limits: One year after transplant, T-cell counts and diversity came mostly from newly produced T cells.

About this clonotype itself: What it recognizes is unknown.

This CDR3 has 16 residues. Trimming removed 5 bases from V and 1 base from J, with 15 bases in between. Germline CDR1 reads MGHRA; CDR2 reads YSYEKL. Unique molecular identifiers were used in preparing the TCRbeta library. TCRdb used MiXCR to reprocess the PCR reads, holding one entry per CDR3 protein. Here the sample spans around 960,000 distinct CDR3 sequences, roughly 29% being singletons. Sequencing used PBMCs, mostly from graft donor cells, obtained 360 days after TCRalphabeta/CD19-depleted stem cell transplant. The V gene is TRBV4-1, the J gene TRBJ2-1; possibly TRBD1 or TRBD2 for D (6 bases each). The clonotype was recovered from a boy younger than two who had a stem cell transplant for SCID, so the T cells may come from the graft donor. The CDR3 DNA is TGCGCCAGCAGCACCTTGGGGGGCCTATCCTACAATGAGCAGTTCTTC. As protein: CASSTLGGLSYNEQFF.